This T cell receptor beta chain was observed in a study of monozygotic twins with inflammatory bowel disease. Template switching appended UMIs that held a 6-nucleotide sample barcode. TCRdb re-called the 5' RACE reads and shows each CDR3 protein once, DNA omitted. This sample's table reports roughly 150,000 distinct CDR3 sequences. The CDR3 loop spans 14 amino acids. The J gene is TRBJ2-7, the V gene TRBV12-3 or TRBV12-4; TCRdb's D call, TRBD1, is unchecked because there is no DNA. This receptor was obtained from a human donor with ulcerative colitis or Crohn's disease, or a healthy co-twin of an affected twin (not recorded which). Sequenced material: blood. The CDR3: CASSLSGTGGEQYF.